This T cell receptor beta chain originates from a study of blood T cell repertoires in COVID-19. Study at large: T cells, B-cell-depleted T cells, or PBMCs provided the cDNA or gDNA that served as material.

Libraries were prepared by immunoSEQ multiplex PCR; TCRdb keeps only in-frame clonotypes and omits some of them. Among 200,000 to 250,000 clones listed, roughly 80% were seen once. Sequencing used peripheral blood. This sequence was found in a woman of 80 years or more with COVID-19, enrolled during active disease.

CDR3 nucleotide sequence: TGTGCCAGCAGCTTAAGGCTAGCTAATTCCAATGAGCAGTTCTTC. Translating gives CASSLRLANSNEQFF. The rearrangement joins TRBV7-8 to TRBJ2-1; tentatively, D is TRBD2 (5 bases). The germline CDR1 and CDR2 sequences are SGHVS and FQNEAQ. The CDR3 has 15 amino acids. The V gene lost 2 bases and the J gene lost 6 bases, with 14 bases spanning the gap.